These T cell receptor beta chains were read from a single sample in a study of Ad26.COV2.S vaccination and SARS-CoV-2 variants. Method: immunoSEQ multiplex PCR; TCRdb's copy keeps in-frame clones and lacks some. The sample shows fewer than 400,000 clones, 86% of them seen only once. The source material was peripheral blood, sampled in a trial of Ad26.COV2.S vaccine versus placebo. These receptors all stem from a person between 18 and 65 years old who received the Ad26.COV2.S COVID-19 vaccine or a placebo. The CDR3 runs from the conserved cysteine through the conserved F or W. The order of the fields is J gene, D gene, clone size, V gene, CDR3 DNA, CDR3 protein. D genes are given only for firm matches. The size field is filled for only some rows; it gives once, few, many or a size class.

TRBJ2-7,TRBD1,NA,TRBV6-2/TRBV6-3,TGTGCCAGCAGTCCACGTCAAACAGGGGGCTACAAGAACGAGCAGTACTTC,CASSPRQTGGYKNEQYF
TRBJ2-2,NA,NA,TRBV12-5,TGTGCTAGTGGGGCCAGGGCAACAGGGGAGCTGTTTTTT,CASGARATGELFF
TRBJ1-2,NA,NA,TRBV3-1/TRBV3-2,TGTGCCAGCAGTTCCCGGGGGCAAGGGTGGGATGGCTACACCTTC,CASSSRGQGWDGYTF
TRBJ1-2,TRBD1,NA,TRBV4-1,TGCGCCAGCAGCCTCGGGACAGCTCTAGCTAACTATGGCTACACCTTC,CASSLGTALANYGYTF
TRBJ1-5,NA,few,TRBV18,TGTGCCAGCTCACCACCGGGACGGGCCCCAGGGGAGCCCCAGCATTTT,CASSPPGRAPGEPQHF
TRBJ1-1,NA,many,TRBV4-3,TGCGCCAGCAGCCCGCGACAGGACGGGGGTAGGGCTTTCTTT,CASSPRQDGGRAFF
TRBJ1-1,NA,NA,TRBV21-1,TGTGCCAGCAGCAAAGAGGAACAAGTGGGGGACACTGAAGCTTTCTTT,CASSKEEQVGDTEAFF
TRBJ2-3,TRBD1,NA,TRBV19,TGTGCCAGTAGTCCGACAGGGGGGCGCGGGACAGATACGCAGTATTTT,CASSPTGGRGTDTQYF
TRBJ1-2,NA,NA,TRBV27,TGTGCCAGCAAGGATACGTACTATGGCTACACCTTC,CASKDTYYGYTF
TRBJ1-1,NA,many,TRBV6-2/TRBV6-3,TGTGCCAGCAGTTATCCGTACACTGAAGCTTTCTTT,CASSYPYTEAFF
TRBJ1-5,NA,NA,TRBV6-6,TGTGCCGGGGGGGGGCAGCCCCAGCATTTT,CAGGGQPQHF
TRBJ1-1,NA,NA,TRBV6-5,TGTGCCAGCGGGGCCGTTTGGGGCACTGAAGCTTTCTTT,CASGAVWGTEAFF